Given below is one T cell receptor beta chain in context. The data belong to a study of cytomegalovirus exposure and HLA in healthy donors. The CDR3 contains 15 residues. Libraries were prepared by immunoSEQ multiplex PCR; TCRdb keeps only in-frame clonotypes and omits some of them. The sample gives some 260,000 clones, 87% of which show up once; around 12% is in the top ten. V usage is TRBV21-1 and J usage is TRBJ1-5. TRBV21-1 is flagged as a pseudogene. The sequence came from a man younger than 35 in good health and CMV-seropositive. Sequencing input: PBMCs. This chain's CDR3 is CASSKEAGGHQPQHF. CDR3 coding DNA: TGTGCCAGCAGCAAAGAAGCGGGGGGGCATCAGCCCCAGCATTTT.